The present T cell receptor (beta chain) was sequenced within a study of blood T cell repertoires in COVID-19. At the level of the study: In each case, the material was cDNA or gDNA derived from T cells, B-cell-depleted T cells, or PBMCs.

The V end lost 0 bases, the J end lost 4 bases, and 18 bases lay between the germline ends. Per the germline V gene, CDR1 is LGHDT and CDR2 is YNNKEL (reference sequence). The CDR3 loop spans 17 amino acids. Participant reports of clinical history set cohort assignment. Individuals in the exposed group had encountered a COVID-19 case within 2 weeks preceding study entry. Source study methods: Nucleated cell number was recorded as an estimate derived from reference gene primer amplification. The repertoire was sequenced with immunoSEQ multiplex PCR; TCRdb's copy has only in-frame clones and lacks some. From that table come the V and J calls and clone size; the DNA was used to work out D and trimming. The top ten clones hold around 1.9% of a sample with fewer than 350,000 clones, 75% to 90% of them seen once.

Sequenced material: PBMCs or T cells enriched from blood (not recorded which). The TCR was taken from a woman in her 30s who had been exposed to COVID-19. This sequence joins TRBV3-1 (or the pseudogene TRBV3-2) and TRBJ1-2; unclear D gene. CDR3 nucleotides: TGTGCCAGCAGCCAAGAAATGCCGGAGGGTTTTATCTATGGCTACACCTTC. Its translation is CASSQEMPEGFIYGYTF.